This T cell receptor beta chain was captured by sequencing in a study of TIL therapy for anti-PD-1-resistant metastatic lung cancer. Study in general: Half of patients were current or former smokers. Median tumor mutation burden was under 1.9 mutations per megabase.

The libraries were made with immunoSEQ v3. Profiling relied on immunoSEQ multiplex PCR, and the TCRdb table lists in-frame clones only, not all of them. This table has tens of thousands of clones, roughly 66% appearing once. Germline CDR1 SNHLY, CDR2 FYNNEI. This CDR3 is 12 amino acids long. Trimming took 4 bases from V and 10 from J, leaving 8 bases between them. There are a few counts of this clone. The sample's time point: pre-treatment sample, taken before nivolumab and TIL therapy. This TCR came from a person between 25 and 79 years old with non-small cell lung cancer. V gene TRBV2 combines with J gene TRBJ1-6, with D uncertain. The sequences come from blood, collected at baseline. The CDR3 nucleotides are TGTGCCAGCAGTGGGGCCCCCTCACCCCTCCACTTT. Protein sequence: CASSGAPSPLHF.